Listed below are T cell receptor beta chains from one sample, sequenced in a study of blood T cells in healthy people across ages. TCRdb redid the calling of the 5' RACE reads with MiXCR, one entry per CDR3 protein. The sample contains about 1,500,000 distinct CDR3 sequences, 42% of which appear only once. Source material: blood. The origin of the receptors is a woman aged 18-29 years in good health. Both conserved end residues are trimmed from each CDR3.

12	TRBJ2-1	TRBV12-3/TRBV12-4	ASSLAGGTHEQF
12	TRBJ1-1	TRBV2	ASSGTRTGDEAF
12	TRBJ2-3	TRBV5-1	ASSPGLEHDTQY
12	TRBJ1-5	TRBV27	ASSLTGGGEPQH
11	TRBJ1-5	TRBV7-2	ASAGRGNQPQH
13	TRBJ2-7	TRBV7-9	ASSLVIGSYNEQY
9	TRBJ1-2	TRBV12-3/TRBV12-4	ASTNRSGYT
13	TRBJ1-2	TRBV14	ASSRVGAPHYGYT
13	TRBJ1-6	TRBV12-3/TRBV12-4	ASRRTGALNSPLH
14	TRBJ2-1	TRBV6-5	ASSPITSGTRNEQF
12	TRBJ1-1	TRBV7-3	ASSWTANSDEAF
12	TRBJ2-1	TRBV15	ATMLGGRGNEQF
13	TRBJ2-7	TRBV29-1	SVEGFVDGSYEQY
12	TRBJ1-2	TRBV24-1	ATSDSMEIYGYT
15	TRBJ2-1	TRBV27	ASSMGGAIIGFNEQF
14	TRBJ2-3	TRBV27	ASSLRSGAQIDTQY
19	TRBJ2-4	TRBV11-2	ASSQLHSWDPTSGDPYEQY
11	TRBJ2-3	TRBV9	ASSVDRRDTQY
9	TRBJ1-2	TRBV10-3	ATSPGVPYT
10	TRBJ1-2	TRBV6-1	ASKDRVNGYT